A single sample gave rise to the 15 T cell receptor beta chains below, sequenced in a study of cytomegalovirus exposure and HLA in healthy donors. PCR primers comprised 60 Vbeta and 13 Jbeta primers. Here immunoSEQ multiplex PCR was the method, and the copy in TCRdb shows in-frame clones only, minus some. The top ten hold over 2% of the sample, which has about 180,000 clones, around three quarters seen once. The sequencing input was PBMCs. These receptors were taken from a woman under 40 in good health and CMV-seropositive.

This sequence joins TRBV7-9 and TRBJ1-2; TRBD1 matches 8 bases. The V gene's germline CDR1 is SEHNR and CDR2 FQNEAQ (reference sequence). V lost 5 bases, J lost 6 bases, and 11 bases stayed unmatched. The CDR3 consists of 15 residues. In nucleotides, the CDR3 is TGTGCCAGCAGCCCTTCTGCAGGGGGCAGAGATGGCTACACCTTC. Translation: CASSPSAGGRDGYTF.

The gene calls are TRBV6-1 and TRBJ1-1; TRBD1 agrees at 8 bases. Trimming removed 7 bases from V and 9 bases from J; junction bases left unmatched: 4. The CDR3 loop spans 11 amino acids. Germline V gives CDR1 MNHNS, CDR2 SASEGT. The CDR3, as DNA: TGTGCCAGCAAGGACAGGGCTAAAGCTTTCTTT. Protein sequence: CASKDRAKAFF.

The chain uses TRBV7-2 and TRBJ1-4; D gene uncertain. CDR3 length equals 13 residues. Deletions cut 6 bases from V and 0 bases from J, with 5 bases between. In germline, CDR1 is SGHTA, CDR2 FQGNSA. The CDR3 sequence is CASRRATNEKLFF. CDR3 in DNA: TGTGCCAGCAGACGGGCAACTAATGAAAAACTGTTTTTT.

V usage is TRBV9 and J usage is TRBJ2-5; 8 nucleotides line up with TRBD2. V lost 0 bases to trimming and J lost 5 bases; unmatched junction nucleotides: 6. Germline loops: CDR1 SGDLS, CDR2 YYNGEE. The CDR3 runs 15 residues. The CDR3 spells CASSVGGTSGETQYF. The CDR3 nucleotides are TGTGCCAGCAGCGTAGGGGGGACTAGTGGTGAGACCCAGTACTTC.

The chain combines TRBV6-5 with TRBJ2-4, with 7 positions matching TRBD1. The germline CDR1 and CDR2 sequences are MNHEY and SVGAGI. The CDR3 runs 13 residues. V shed 2 bases, J shed 7 bases, and the junction held 2 bases outside the gene matches. DNA of the CDR3: TGTGCCAGCAGTTACGGGGACAGTAACATTCAGTACTTC. Amino acids: CASSYGDSNIQYF.

CDR3 coding DNA: TGTGCCAGCAGCTTAGGGGACTTCGTTACCGGGGAGCTGTTTTTT. Amino acids: CASSLGDFVTGELFF. The chain uses TRBV7-6 and TRBJ2-2, with D possibly matching TRBD2 (6 bases). V lost 1 base and J lost 5, with 11 bases in between. CDR1 and CDR2 from the germline V gene are SGHVS and FNYEAQ. The CDR3 totals 15 residues.

This clone appeared a few times. This rearrangement joins TRBV4-3 to TRBJ1-4, with 10 bases that match TRBD1. The CDR3 runs 16 residues. Unmatched junction bases numbered 12, after V lost 4 bases and J lost 10 bases. Germline loops: CDR1 LGHNA, CDR2 YSLEER. CDR3 region: CASSLTAGTGVRKLFF. The CDR3 DNA sequence: TGCGCCAGCAGCCTTACCGCCGGGACAGGGGTTCGAAAACTGTTTTTT.

J is TRBJ2-3 and V is TRBV7-2; 10 bases fit TRBD2. The V segment lost 4 bases and the J segment 1 base; nucleotides outside the gene matches: 11. Germline V gene data show CDR1 as SGHTA and CDR2 as FQGNSA. The CDR3 has 18 amino acids. CDR3 region: CASSSSPFLAGGTDTQYF. The CDR3, as DNA: TGTGCCAGCAGCTCTAGCCCCTTTCTAGCGGGGGGCACAGATACGCAGTATTTT.

The J gene is TRBJ1-2, the V gene TRBV4-3; D remains unclear. Germline V lookup: CDR1 LGHNA, CDR2 YSLEER. V was pared by 0 bases and J by 1 base, with 9 bases between. This CDR3 is built from 15 residues. The CDR3 region is CASSQDAILNYGYTF. The CDR3 nucleotides read TGCGCCAGCAGCCAAGATGCGATTCTTAACTATGGCTACACCTTC.

The chain uses TRBV5-4 and TRBJ2-1, with TRBD2 matching 8 bases. Germline CDR1 reads SGHNT; CDR2 reads YYREEE (reference sequence). Germline trimming cut 0 bases from V and 5 bases from J; bases unmatched to any gene: 7. This CDR3 has 16 amino acids. The CDR3: CASSLALSGGNNEQFF. The CDR3 DNA is TGTGCCAGCAGCTTGGCCCTCAGCGGGGGAAACAATGAGCAGTTCTTC.

This chain links TRBV28 with TRBJ1-6; D is undetermined. V gave up 5 bases and J gave up 10 bases, with 12 bases separating them. Germline V gives CDR1 MDHEN, CDR2 SYDVKM. There are 13 residues in the CDR3. CDR3 DNA sequence: TGTGCCAGCAGTGTGAGGGTACGATCACCCCTCCACTTT. It codes for CASSVRVRSPLHF.

Turning to this clone: One end of the junction is discordant with germline, which a read error may explain. This sequence joins TRBV10-1 and TRBJ2-5; a weak D match, TRBD1 (6 bases). From germline, CDR1 is WNHNN and CDR2 SYGVQD (reference sequence). This CDR3 has 9 residues. CDR3 amino acids: CASRRDTHF. CDR3 DNA: TGCGCCAGCAGGAGGGACACCCACTTC.

This clone came up once. The chain joins TRBV7-2 to TRBJ1-1; D gene ambiguous. Germline CDR1 is SGHTA and CDR2 is FQGNSA. Trimming pared 3 bases from V and 2 bases from J, leaving 13 bases between. CDR3 size: 15 residues. The DNA for the CDR3 is TGTGCCAGCAGCTTGGTTGGCCCCAGAAACACTGAAGCTTTCTTT. Protein product: CASSLVGPRNTEAFF.

DNA for the CDR3: TGTGCCAGTATCAGGGGGCTGGGGAATCAGCCCCAGCATTTT. Encoded protein: CASIRGLGNQPQHF. V is TRBV2 and J is TRBJ1-5, with 8 bases fitting TRBD1. J was trimmed by 4 bases and V by 9 bases; bases with no gene match: 8. Germline V gene lookup returns CDR1 SNHLY and CDR2 FYNNEI. The CDR3 is made up of 14 amino acids.

The J gene is TRBJ2-7, the V gene TRBV7-2; a possible D gene is TRBD2 (6 bases). Trimming cost V 4 bases and J 3 bases, with 16 bases left between them. CDR1 SGHTA and CDR2 FQGNSA come from the germline V gene. There are 15 residues in the CDR3. The CDR3 DNA sequence: TGTGCCAGCAGCTCGGCCGGGACTCCCAACTACGAGCAGTACTTC. Translated: CASSSAGTPNYEQYF.